This T cell receptor beta chain was sequenced for a study of regulatory T cells in long-lasting Graves disease (TCRdb year 2021). A note on the overall study: Newly diagnosed Graves' disease patients had taken antithyroid drugs for less than 3 months. The study was conducted in China and was registered as a clinical trial. Peripheral blood TCR sequencing and RNA sequencing compared persistent Graves' disease patients with newly diagnosed Graves' disease patients. A total of around 35 samples underwent TCR sequencing, from some 13 patients with persistent Graves' disease and some 20 patients with newly diagnosed Graves' disease.

Preparation of the library involved multiplex PCR. Instrument used: Illumina HiSeq 4000. TCR beta libraries were built with iRepertoire HTBI primers and Arm-PCR amplification of CDR3 regions. PCR products were gel purified before sequencing. As for how the authors treated the data: Gene usage analysis of CDR3 amino acid clonotypes used the roughly 62 TRBV and around 13 TRBJ segments found across samples. Filtered high-quality paired reads were merged into contigs using COPE and FqMerger. BLAST was used to align contigs to IMGT TRBV, TRBD and TRBJ reference genes, with CDR3 defined following IMGT. Highly expanded clones were defined as clonotypes with a frequency above 0.1%. Shannon entropy served as the measure of repertoire diversity, while the Gini coefficient captured V-J evenness. A clonotype was considered public if more than one individual shared it. In-frame beta chains were kept once TCRdb had trimmed the public reads at Q25 with fastp and called clones with MiXCR. Rows are unified per CDR3 protein, each entry keeping the most common DNA and genes. These V and J calls originate from TCRdb's pipeline instead of the authors' own analysis. This sample has some 460,000 distinct CDR3 sequences in its table, and about 16% of those were observed once. 12% of the sample is in the top ten clones.

What this sample's time point label stands for: newly diagnosed GD, antithyroid drugs for less than 3 months. For both TCR sequencing and RNA sequencing, RNA was extracted from PBMCs using TRIzol. Graves' disease was diagnosed according to American Thyroid Association guidelines. The patients came from an endocrinology department in Xi'an, China. From each patient, around 9 milliliters of peripheral blood was collected into an EDTA anticoagulant tube. Ficoll Paque Plus density gradient separation was used to isolate PBMCs, and no further T cell sorting was performed. An Agilent 2100 Bioanalyzer and agarose gel were used to assess RNA quality, and a NanoDrop 2000 was used to measure RNA concentration. The junction shows trimming of 3 bases on V and 4 bases on J, plus 18 bases between the germline ends. From the germline V gene (reference sequence), CDR1 is MNHEY and CDR2 is SMNVEV. The cysteine opens and the phenylalanine closes a CDR3 of 16 amino acids. Here the CDR3 DNA is all that survives: 48 bases in frame from base 1.

Results and caveats for the whole study, not just this receptor: The authors acknowledged the small sample size as a limitation that may reduce accuracy. Patients with persistent disease shared more public clonotypes (fewer than 3,000) than newly diagnosed patients did (nearly 1,000). Compared with newly diagnosed patients, patients with persistent Graves' disease had lower TCR Shannon entropy and fewer highly expanded clones, which suggests clonal expansion. Persistent disease showed preferential use of TRBV28, TRBJ1-2 and TRBJ2-5, whereas newly diagnosed disease favored TRBV20-1 and TRBJ2-1. The study examined only peripheral blood because the primary lesion, thyroid tissue, could not be accessed. Sequencing and analysis were limited to the TCR beta chain.

Remarks on this clonotype: What this receptor recognizes is not known. Nothing much larger sits one base from this clone, and base qualities are not available.

These same data were also listed under a study on T cells in Graves' hyperthyroidism and ophthalmopathy. As noted in the second study: A patient counted as having stable Graves' hyperthyroidism if no progression to ophthalmopathy occurred over 18 months of follow-up. Hyperthyroidism patients were newly diagnosed, with disease duration under 2 months, and aged 18 to 65 years. Exclusion was applied to patients with uncontrolled infections, other autoimmune diseases, pregnancy or lactation. Clinical symptoms, serum thyroxine and TRAb, thyroid ultrasound, and orbital computed tomography formed the basis for the diagnoses. The first round of RT-PCR for the TCR CDR3 was performed with the HTBI primer set and the Qiagen OneStep RT-PCR kit. Most expanded thyroid clonotypes (frequency above 0.001) were also detected in blood, suggesting blood repertoires may reflect thyroid immune responses. A model built on a 13 V-J signature distinguished ophthalmopathy from stable hyperthyroidism, reaching over 85% sensitivity and 81.08% specificity in cross-validation and 80%/75% in testing. In validation, progression to ophthalmopathy was predicted by the model with about 70% sensitivity and nearly 75% specificity, a median of around 5.9 months before onset. TCR V-J signatures able to tell the groups apart were searched for in a discovery cohort of some 97 patients, of whom under 45 had Graves' ophthalmopathy and some 60 had stable Graves' hyperthyroidism. Whether ophthalmopathy could be predicted prospectively was tested in an independent validation cohort made up of fewer than 20 hyperthyroidism patients plus 17 patients who later progressed to ophthalmopathy. For training and testing, the 100 or so patients in the discovery cohort were randomly divided in a 7:3 ratio. Thyroid tissue and blood T-cell repertoires from several Graves' hyperthyroidism patients were also compared in the study. After blood sampling, hyperthyroidism patients were treated with methimazole at a starting dose of 30 mg daily, and ophthalmopathy patients were treated with high-dose intravenous methylprednisolone. The libraries were constructed in a second round of multiplex PCR and then size-selected and purified. Libraries were sequenced paired-end with 100 bp reads on an Illumina HiSeq2000. SOAPnuke was used to process the raw data, throwing out any read that contained adapters or uncalled bases, had a mean Phred below 15, or lacked an exact constant-primer or identifier match. COPE v1.2.5 was used to merge high-quality paired reads, and clonotypes were defined as unique nucleotide sequences. Clonotypes were aligned to IMGT TRBV, TRBD and TRBJ reference segments using MiTCR v1.1. The analysis included only V-J combinations with a frequency above 0.0001, which together covered 99.2% of the repertoires. The TCS score was defined as the ratio of F50 (clonal expansion) to E x V (chaos), calculated using BLOSUM62-based TCRdist between CDR3 peptides within each V-J. Welch's t-statistics and random forest reduced 500 to 650 V-J features to around 14, which were used in a naive Bayes classifier (R e1071). Sample size was not statistically predetermined, and blinding of investigators to group allocation was not performed. The paper describes TCR Vbeta CDR3 sequencing of more than 120 peripheral blood samples, made up of about 41 ophthalmopathy patients, around 78 hyperthyroidism patients and some 17 progressor patients.

This TCR derives from a man between 40 and 49 years old with Graves disease. Donor details come from another sample of the same person, matched by shared clones. Rearrangement joined TRBV27 to TRBJ1-1, with TRBD1 as a weak D call on 5 bases. The sample in question was peripheral blood mononuclear cells (PBMCs), obtained at new diagnosis, from a patient treated with antithyroid drugs. Read as DNA, the sequence is TGTGCCAGCAGTTTGCCGACCTCCGACAGCAGCACTGAAGCTTTCTTT. Its translation is CASSLPTSDSSTEAFF.